The next 23 T cell receptor beta chains were all read from a single sample in a study of breast tumors, draining lymph nodes, adjacent tissues. Breast cancer patients provided tissue from their axillary draining lymph nodes. A single record per CDR3 protein comes from TCRdb applying MiXCR to the multiplex PCR reads. The sample consists of under 250,000 distinct CDR3 sequences, 32% of them appearing once. The sample comprised axillary lymph node tissue. These TCRs come from a female donor with breast cancer. Some clones in this sample may be carry-over from other donors' samples.

The rearrangement links TRBV6-2 or TRBV6-3 to TRBJ2-3, with 11 nucleotides matching TRBD2. Germline values: CDR1 MNHEY, CDR2 SVGEGT. This CDR3 is built from 17 residues. With V trimmed by 11 bases and J by 4 bases, 17 bases remained unmatched. CDR3 in DNA: TGTGCCGGCGCTTACGGGACTAGCGGAAGCCGTGCAGATACGCAGTATTTT. Protein: CAGAYGTSGSRADTQYF.

This clonotype was detected many times. Germline is not matched at one junction end, which may reflect a read error. This chain connects TRBV7-8 to TRBJ1-3; TRBD1 might be the D (5 bases). CDR1 is SGHVS, CDR2 FQNEAQ, per germline. This CDR3 is built from 17 residues. CDR3 nucleotides: TGTGCCAGCAGCTTAAGACGGGGGGGTGGGTCTGGAAACCCCATATATTTT. Protein product: CASSLRRGGGSGNPIYF.

This clonotype has at least ten counts. A read error may be the cause here, since a much bigger clone is one base away. It is likely a read error, because the conserved phenylalanine at the end of the CDR3 is missing. This chain uses TRBV14 with TRBJ2-5; 7 bases match TRBD1. The CDR3 is 13 residues long. CDR1 SGHDN and CDR2 FVKESK come from the germline V gene. The trim removed 2 bases at V and 9 bases at J, leaving 6 bases unmatched. CDR3 in amino acids: CASSQSQGKAQYS. The DNA of the CDR3 is TGTGCCAGCAGCCAATCACAGGGGAAGGCCCAGTACTCC.

The rearrangement links TRBV24-1 to TRBJ1-6; the match to TRBD1 covers 8 bases. The ends lost 5 bases at V and 7 bases at J; junction bases unmatched: 0. This CDR3 comprises 13 residues. The germline gives CDR1 KGHDR, CDR2 SFDVKD. CDR3 amino acids: CATSAGGNSPLHF. The CDR3, as DNA: TGTGCCACCAGTGCAGGGGGCAATTCACCCCTCCACTTT.

The CDR3 protein is CASSALTGYEHF. CDR3 coding DNA: TGTGCCAGTAGTGCCCTTACCGGGTATGAGCATTTT. The chain links TRBV19 to TRBJ1-5; D not certain. The CDR3 runs to 12 residues. Looked up from germline, CDR1 is LNHDA and CDR2 is SQIVND (reference sequence). Trimming removed 5 bases at V and 14 bases at J, with 16 bases between.

This clonotype came up many times. J is TRBJ2-3 and V is TRBV7-9; no definite D call. The germline V gene encodes CDR1 SEHNR and CDR2 FQNEAQ (reference sequence). The CDR3 is 12 residues long. V was clipped by 8 bases and J by 4 bases, with 10 bases between them. The CDR3 reads CASQKVADTQYF. The CDR3 DNA reads as TGTGCCAGCCAAAAAGTGGCAGATACGCAGTATTTT.

This clonotype was found many times. The genes are TRBV7-3 and TRBJ2-4; D assignment may be TRBD1 or TRBD2 (5 bases each). The CDR3 is made up of 14 amino acids. CDR1 is SGHTA and CDR2 is FQGTGA in the germline V gene. V lost 5 bases and J lost 7, with 15 bases in between. The CDR3 is CASSQPGRDNIQYF. CDR3 in DNA: TGTGCCAGCAGCCAACCGGGACGGGACAACATTCAGTACTTC.

The table lists this clonotype with many counts. A read error may explain this, as a much larger clone is one base away. The rearrangement links TRBV7-3 to TRBJ2-5; 13 bases fit TRBD2. There are 15 residues in the CDR3. CDR1 SGHTA and CDR2 FQGTGA come from the germline V gene. CDR3 in amino acids: CASSRTSGRQETQHF. CDR3 coding DNA: TGTGCCAGCAGCAGGACTAGCGGGAGACAAGAGACCCAGCACTTC.

This clonotype was detected many times. The V and J genes are TRBV18 and TRBJ2-5, with D maybe TRBD2 (6 bases). The V gene lost 3 bases and the J gene lost 5 bases, with 13 bases spanning the gap. The germline gives CDR1 KGHSH, CDR2 LQKENI. The CDR3 totals 14 residues. The CDR3 sequence is CASSPTAGRETQYF. DNA for the CDR3: TGTGCCAGCTCACCTACGGCGGGGCGTGAGACCCAGTACTTC.

This clonotype was counted once. At one end, the junction sequence differs from germline, possibly due to a read error. The chain uses TRBV20-1 and TRBJ2-3; 8 bases match TRBD2. The CDR3 runs to 16 residues. CDR1 DFQATT and CDR2 SNEGSKA come from the germline V gene (reference sequence). The CDR3, as DNA: TGCGGTGCTAGAGGGTTGGGCGGGAGGACCGGTGGTACGCAGTATTTT. Translating it yields CGARGLGGRTGGTQYF.

This clonotype has ten or more counts. The chain joins TRBV6-1 to TRBJ1-2; D unclear. Germline CDR1 is MNHNS and CDR2 is SASEGT. The V end lost 1 base, the J end lost 8 bases, and 14 bases lay between the germline ends. The CDR3 is made up of 14 amino acids. The CDR3 loop reads CASSEGPSRGGYTF. The DNA of the CDR3 is TGTGCCAGCAGTGAAGGGCCCTCTCGAGGGGGCTACACCTTC.

A word on this clonotype: The DNA is left out, because the CDR3 cannot be placed on it with certainty; the CDR3 is given as TCRdb lists it. The chain has TRBV14 and TRBJ2-2; TRBD2 reflects the table's D call only, with no check against the DNA. The CDR3 length equals 24 residues, ends included. Per the germline V gene, CDR1 is SGHDN and CDR2 is FVKESK. CDR3 sequence reads: CASSQDGETLRAVLRENDTGELFF.

In its sample, this clonotype was seen many times. The chain joins TRBV20-1 to TRBJ2-2; 10 nucleotides align to TRBD2. Germline V gene sequence: CDR1 DFQATT, CDR2 SNEGSKA (reference sequence). This CDR3 contains 16 residues. Losses at the gene ends were 5 bases for V and 3 bases for J; bases not matched to a gene: 9. The CDR3 bases are TGCAGTGCTGCGCCTAGCGGGAGTAGGGACACCGGGGAGCTGTTTTTT. It yields the protein CSAAPSGSRDTGELFF.

This clonotype was counted ten times or more. The rearrangement links TRBV30 to TRBJ1-6; 9 bases align to TRBD1. With V trimmed by 6 bases and J by 6 bases, 9 bases remained unmatched. This CDR3 has 15 residues. Germline CDR1 is GTSNPN and CDR2 is SVGIG (reference sequence). The CDR3 region is CACHRDRVVNSPLHF. DNA of the CDR3: TGTGCCTGCCACCGGGACAGGGTCGTTAATTCACCCCTCCACTTT.

This clonotype was recorded at least ten times. The rearrangement joins TRBV6-5 to TRBJ1-6, with TRBD1 identical over 7 bases. The germline CDR1 and CDR2 sequences are MNHEY and SVGAGI. This CDR3 is 14 amino acids long. V was clipped by 5 bases and J by 10 bases; unmatched bases: 8. DNA of the CDR3: TGTGCCAGCAGTCCTAGAGACAGGGTATCACCCCTCCACTTT. It translates to CASSPRDRVSPLHF.

The J gene is TRBJ2-1, the V gene TRBV24-1; D gene unclear. This CDR3 is 11 amino acids long. The germline CDR1 and CDR2 sequences are KGHDR and SFDVKD. The V end was cut by 5 bases, the J end by 8 bases, with 6 bases between. CDR3 sequence: CATSVGYEQFF. DNA for the CDR3: TGTGCCACCAGTGTGGGTTATGAGCAGTTCTTC.

This clonotype was seen only a few times. The rearrangement uses TRBV20-1 and TRBJ1-1; D uncertain. The V gene's germline CDR1 is DFQATT and CDR2 SNEGSKA (reference sequence). V lost 5 bases and J lost 1, with 5 bases in between. The length of the CDR3 is 11 residues. The CDR3 DNA reads TGCAGTGCTCCCCGGAACACTGAAGCTTTCTTT. It specifies CSAPRNTEAFF.

In this sample, this clonotype turned up many times. This sequence joins TRBV11-3 and TRBJ2-1, with no clear D. CDR1 and CDR2 from the germline V gene are SGHNT and YENEEA. The CDR3 contains 15 residues. The V and J ends lost 5 bases and 8 bases respectively, with 19 bases between them. This CDR3 is CASSHGGSMVYEQFF. The DNA of the CDR3 is TGTGCCAGCAGCCATGGTGGCAGTATGGTTTATGAGCAGTTCTTC.

The table lists this clonotype with many counts. The rearrangement joins TRBV6-5 to TRBJ1-6; D unresolved. Germline-derived CDR1 and CDR2 are MNHEY and SVGAGI. The CDR3 is made up of 18 amino acids. V lost 0 bases and J 7 bases, leaving 19 bases between the germline ends. Written as DNA, the CDR3 is TGTGCCAGCAGTTACTCGAAAACAAGCTCAAGGTTCAATTCACCCCTCCACTTT. Protein: CASSYSKTSSRFNSPLHF.

A remark on this clonotype: A single base separates this from a much larger clone, so it may be a read error. The chain joins TRBV6-6 to TRBJ1-2; D unclear. V was shortened by 5 bases and J by 8 bases, with 12 bases between the two germline ends. This CDR3 comprises 12 residues. The germline V gene has CDR1 MNHNY and CDR2 SVGAGI (reference sequence). In nucleotides, the CDR3 is TGTGCCAGCAGTCATCGGGGTGCGGGCTACACCTTC. Translating it yields CASSHRGAGYTF.

This clonotype occurred many times. The rearrangement links TRBV20-1 to TRBJ1-2; D gene uncertain. CDR1 and CDR2 from the germline V gene are DFQATT and SNEGSKA (reference sequence). Trimming stripped 0 bases from V and 4 bases from J, with 6 bases between. This CDR3 has 12 residues. In DNA form, the CDR3 reads TGCAGTGCTAGAGAGGCCGCCTATGGCTACACCTTC. It codes for CSAREAAYGYTF.

This clonotype appeared many times. The CDR3 DNA is TGTGCCAGCAGCCTGGGAGGCCGGTCCGGGGAGCTGTTTTTT. Translating gives CASSLGGRSGELFF. The chain employs TRBV7-3 and TRBJ2-2, with D possibly being TRBD2 (6 bases). V was clipped by 5 bases and J by 6 bases, with 13 bases between them. The CDR3 runs 14 residues. Germline CDR1 is SGHTA and CDR2 is FQGTGA.

This clonotype was counted many times. The genes are TRBV2 and TRBJ2-2; D is uncertain. Trimming took 7 bases from V and 7 from J, leaving 19 bases between them. Germline loops: CDR1 SNHLY, CDR2 FYNNEI. The CDR3 loop spans 15 amino acids. This CDR3 is CASKPNTEAFGELFF. The CDR3 DNA reads as TGTGCCAGCAAGCCTAACACAGAGGCTTTCGGGGAGCTGTTTTTT.